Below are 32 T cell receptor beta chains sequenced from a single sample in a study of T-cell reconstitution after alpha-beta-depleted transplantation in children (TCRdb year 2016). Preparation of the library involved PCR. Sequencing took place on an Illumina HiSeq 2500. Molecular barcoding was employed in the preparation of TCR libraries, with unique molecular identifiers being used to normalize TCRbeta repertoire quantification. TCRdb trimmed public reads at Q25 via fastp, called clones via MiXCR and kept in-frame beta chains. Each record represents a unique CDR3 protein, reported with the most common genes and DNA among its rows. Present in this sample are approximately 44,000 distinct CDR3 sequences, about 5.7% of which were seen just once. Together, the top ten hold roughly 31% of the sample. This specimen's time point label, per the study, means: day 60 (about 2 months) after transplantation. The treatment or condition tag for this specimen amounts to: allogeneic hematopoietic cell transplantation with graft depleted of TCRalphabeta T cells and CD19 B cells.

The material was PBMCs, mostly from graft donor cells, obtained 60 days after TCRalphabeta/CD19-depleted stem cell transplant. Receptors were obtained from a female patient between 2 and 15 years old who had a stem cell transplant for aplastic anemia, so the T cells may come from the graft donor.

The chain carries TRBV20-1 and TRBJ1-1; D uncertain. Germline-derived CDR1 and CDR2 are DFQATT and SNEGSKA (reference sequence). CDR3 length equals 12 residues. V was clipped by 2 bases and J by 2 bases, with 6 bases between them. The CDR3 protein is CSARSGNTEAFF. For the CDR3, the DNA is TGCAGTGCTAGAAGTGGAAACACTGAAGCTTTCTTT.

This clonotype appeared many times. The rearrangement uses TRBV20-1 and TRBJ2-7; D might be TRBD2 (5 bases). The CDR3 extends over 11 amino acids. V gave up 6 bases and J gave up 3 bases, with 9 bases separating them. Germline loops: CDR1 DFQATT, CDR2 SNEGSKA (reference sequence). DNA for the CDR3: TGCAGTGCGGATCGGGACTACGAGCAGTACTTC. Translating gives CSADRDYEQYF.

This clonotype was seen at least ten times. CDR3 DNA: TGCAGCGTTTGGACAGGGACTAACGAGCAGTACTTC. It specifies CSVWTGTNEQYF. J is TRBJ2-7 and V is TRBV29-1; the D gene is possibly TRBD1 (8 bases). The germline V gene encodes CDR1 SQVTM and CDR2 ANQGSEA. The V and J ends lost 5 bases and 5 bases respectively, with 13 bases between them. The CDR3 consists of 12 residues.

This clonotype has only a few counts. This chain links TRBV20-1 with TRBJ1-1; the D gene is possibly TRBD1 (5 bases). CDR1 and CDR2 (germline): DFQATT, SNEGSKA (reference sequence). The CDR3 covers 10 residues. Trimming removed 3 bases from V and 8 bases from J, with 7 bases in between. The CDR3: CSASWGEAFF. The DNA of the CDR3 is TGCAGTGCTAGTTGGGGCGAAGCTTTCTTT.

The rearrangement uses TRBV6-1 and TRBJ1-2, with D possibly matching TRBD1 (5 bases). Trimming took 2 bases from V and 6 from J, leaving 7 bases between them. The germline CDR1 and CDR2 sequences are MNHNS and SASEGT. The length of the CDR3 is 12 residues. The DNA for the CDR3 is TGTGCCAGCAGTGAACAGGGACATGGCTACACCTTC. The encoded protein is CASSEQGHGYTF.

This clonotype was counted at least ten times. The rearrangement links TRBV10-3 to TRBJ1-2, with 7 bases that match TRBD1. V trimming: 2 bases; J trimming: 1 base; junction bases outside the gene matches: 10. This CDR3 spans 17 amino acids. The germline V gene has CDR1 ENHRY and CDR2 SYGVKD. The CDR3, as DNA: TGTGCCATCAGTGAGGTGGATAGGGGGCTCATTAACTATGGCTACACCTTC. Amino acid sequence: CAISEVDRGLINYGYTF.

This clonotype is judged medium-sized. CDR3 in DNA: TGTGCCACCAGCAGAGATCGGCTACACGGGGAGACCCAGTACTTC. Translated, it gives CATSRDRLHGETQYF. This chain uses TRBV15 with TRBJ2-5; D is unclear. Germline V gives CDR1 LNHNV, CDR2 YYDKDF (reference sequence). Trimming shortened V by 0 bases and J by 5 bases, and 13 bases separated the two germline ends. This CDR3 region has 15 residues.

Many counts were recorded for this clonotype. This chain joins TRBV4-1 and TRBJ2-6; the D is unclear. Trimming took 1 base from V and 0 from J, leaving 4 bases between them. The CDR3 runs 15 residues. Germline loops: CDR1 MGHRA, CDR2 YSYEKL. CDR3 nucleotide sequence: TGCGCCAGCAGCCAAGGACACTCTGGGGCCAACGTCCTGACTTTC. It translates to CASSQGHSGANVLTF.

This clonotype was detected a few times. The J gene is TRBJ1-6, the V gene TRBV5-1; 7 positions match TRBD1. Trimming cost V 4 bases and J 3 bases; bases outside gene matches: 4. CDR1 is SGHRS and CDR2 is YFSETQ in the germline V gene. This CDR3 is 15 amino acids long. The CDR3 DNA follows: TGCGCCAGCAGCGCCCGGGACAGCTATAATTCACCCCTCCACTTT. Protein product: CASSARDSYNSPLHF.

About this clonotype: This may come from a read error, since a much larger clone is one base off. CDR3 coding DNA: TGTGCCAGCAGCTTAGATGGCTTCCCAGCGGGAGCCCTCAGCGAGCAGTGCTTC. The encoded protein is CASSLDGFPAGALSEQCF. This chain links TRBV11-1 with TRBJ2-7; 8 nucleotides line up with TRBD2. Germline loops: CDR1 SGHAT, CDR2 FQDESV (reference sequence). The CDR3 runs to 18 residues.

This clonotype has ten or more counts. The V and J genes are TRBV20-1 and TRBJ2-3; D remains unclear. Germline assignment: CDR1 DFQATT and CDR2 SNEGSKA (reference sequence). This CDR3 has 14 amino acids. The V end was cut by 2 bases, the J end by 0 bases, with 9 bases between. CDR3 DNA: TGCAGTGCTAGAAGACATTCTAGCACAGATACGCAGTATTTT. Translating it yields CSARRHSSTDTQYF.

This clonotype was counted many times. The CDR3 DNA follows: TGTGCCAGCAGTGAATTGACAGGGAGGCGTAATGAAAAACTGTTTTTT. This translates into CASSELTGRRNEKLFF. V and J are TRBV6-1 and TRBJ1-4, with 7 bases matching TRBD1. The junction had 7 bases not matched to a gene; V was cut back by 2 bases and J by 4 bases. The CDR3 contains 16 residues. CDR1 is MNHNS, CDR2 SASEGT, per germline.

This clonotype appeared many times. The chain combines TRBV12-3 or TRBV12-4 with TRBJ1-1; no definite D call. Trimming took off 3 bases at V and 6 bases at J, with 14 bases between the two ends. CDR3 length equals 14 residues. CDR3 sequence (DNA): TGTGCCAGCAGTTTCTCTCACAATCAGCCTGAAGCTTTCTTT. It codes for CASSFSHNQPEAFF.

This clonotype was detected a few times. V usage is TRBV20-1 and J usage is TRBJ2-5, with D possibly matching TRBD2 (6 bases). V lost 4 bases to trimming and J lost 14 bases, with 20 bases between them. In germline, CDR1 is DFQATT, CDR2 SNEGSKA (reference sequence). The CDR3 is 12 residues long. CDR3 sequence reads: CSAIVIRDSHYF. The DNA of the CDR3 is TGCAGTGCTATAGTGATCCGGGACTCGCATTACTTC.

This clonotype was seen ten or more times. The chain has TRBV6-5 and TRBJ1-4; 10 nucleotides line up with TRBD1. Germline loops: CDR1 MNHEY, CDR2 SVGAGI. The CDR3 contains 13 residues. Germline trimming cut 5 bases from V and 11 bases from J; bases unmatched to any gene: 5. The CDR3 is CASSPTGGGKLFF. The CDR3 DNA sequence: TGTGCCAGCAGTCCGACAGGGGGCGGCAAACTGTTTTTT.

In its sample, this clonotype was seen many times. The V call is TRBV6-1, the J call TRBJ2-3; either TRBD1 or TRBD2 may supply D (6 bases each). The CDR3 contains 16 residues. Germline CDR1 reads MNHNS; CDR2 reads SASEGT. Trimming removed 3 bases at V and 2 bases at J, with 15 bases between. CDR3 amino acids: CASSEVGGGSTDTQYF. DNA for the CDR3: TGTGCCAGCAGTGAGGTGGGGGGCGGATCCACAGATACGCAGTATTTT.

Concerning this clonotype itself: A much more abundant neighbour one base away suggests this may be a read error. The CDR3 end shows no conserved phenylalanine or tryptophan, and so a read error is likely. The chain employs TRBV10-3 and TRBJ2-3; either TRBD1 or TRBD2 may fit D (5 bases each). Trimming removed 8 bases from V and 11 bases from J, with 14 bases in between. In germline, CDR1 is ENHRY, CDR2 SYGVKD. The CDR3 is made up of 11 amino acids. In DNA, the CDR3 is TGTGCCATCGGGGACGAGGGGAAGCAGTATGTT. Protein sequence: CAIGDEGKQYV.

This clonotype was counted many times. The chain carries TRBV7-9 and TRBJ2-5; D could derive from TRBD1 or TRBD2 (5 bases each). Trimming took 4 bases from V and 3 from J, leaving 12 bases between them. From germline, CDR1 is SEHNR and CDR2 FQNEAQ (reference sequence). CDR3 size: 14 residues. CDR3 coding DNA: TGTGCCAGCAGCTACCGGGGCCGTAAAGAGACCCAGTACTTC. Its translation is CASSYRGRKETQYF.

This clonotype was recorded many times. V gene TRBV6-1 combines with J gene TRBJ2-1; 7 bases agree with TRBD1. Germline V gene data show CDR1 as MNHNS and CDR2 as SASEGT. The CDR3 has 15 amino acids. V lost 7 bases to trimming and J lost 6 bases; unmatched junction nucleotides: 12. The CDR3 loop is CASKNQGQGVNEQFF. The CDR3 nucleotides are TGTGCCAGCAAAAATCAGGGTCAGGGGGTCAATGAGCAGTTCTTC.

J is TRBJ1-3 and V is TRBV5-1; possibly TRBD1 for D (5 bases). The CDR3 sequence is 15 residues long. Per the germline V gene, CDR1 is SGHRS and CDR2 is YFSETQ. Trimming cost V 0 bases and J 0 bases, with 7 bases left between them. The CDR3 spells CASSLAGISGNTIYF. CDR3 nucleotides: TGCGCCAGCAGCTTGGCAGGGATCTCTGGAAACACCATATATTTT.

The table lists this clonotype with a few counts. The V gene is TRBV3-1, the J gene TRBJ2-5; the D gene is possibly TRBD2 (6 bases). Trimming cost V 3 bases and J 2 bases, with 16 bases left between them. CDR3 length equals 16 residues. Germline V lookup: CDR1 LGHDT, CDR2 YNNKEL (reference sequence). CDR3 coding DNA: TGTGCCAGCAGCCAGTCCCAGGCGGGGATACAAGAGACCCAGTACTTC. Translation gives CASSQSQAGIQETQYF.

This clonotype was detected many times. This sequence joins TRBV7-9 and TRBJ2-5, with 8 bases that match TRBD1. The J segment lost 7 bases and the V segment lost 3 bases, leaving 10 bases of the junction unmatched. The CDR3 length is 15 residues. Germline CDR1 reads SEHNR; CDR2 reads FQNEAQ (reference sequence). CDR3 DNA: TGTGCCAGCAGCTTCACAGGGGGTGAAGTTGGGACCCAGTACTTC. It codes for CASSFTGGEVGTQYF.

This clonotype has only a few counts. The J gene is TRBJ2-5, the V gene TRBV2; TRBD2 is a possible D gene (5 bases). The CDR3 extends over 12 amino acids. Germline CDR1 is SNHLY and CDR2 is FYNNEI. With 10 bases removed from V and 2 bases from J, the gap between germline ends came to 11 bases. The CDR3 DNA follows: TGTGCCACAGGACTCGTTCAAGAGACCCAGTACTTC. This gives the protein CATGLVQETQYF.

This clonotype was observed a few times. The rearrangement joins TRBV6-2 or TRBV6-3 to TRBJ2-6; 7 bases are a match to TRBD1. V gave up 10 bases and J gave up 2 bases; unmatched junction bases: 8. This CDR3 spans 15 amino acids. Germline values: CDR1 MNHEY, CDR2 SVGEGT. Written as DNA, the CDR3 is TGTGCCACCTCAACAACAGGGGCTGGGGCCAACGTCCTGACTTTC. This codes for CATSTTGAGANVLTF.

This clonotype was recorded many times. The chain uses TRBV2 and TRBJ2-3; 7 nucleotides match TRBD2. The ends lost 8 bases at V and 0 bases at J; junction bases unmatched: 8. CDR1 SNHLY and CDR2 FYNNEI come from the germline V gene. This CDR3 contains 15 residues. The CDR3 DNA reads TGTGCCAGCCGACCACTAGCGCCTAGCACAGATACGCAGTATTTT. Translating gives CASRPLAPSTDTQYF.

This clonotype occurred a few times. Here the CDR3 reads CASRMGSPLHF. CDR3 DNA: TGTGCCAGCAGGATGGGTTCACCCCTCCACTTT. The chain recombines TRBV6-6 with TRBJ1-6; D unclear. Trimming stripped 6 bases from V and 9 bases from J, with 6 bases between. Looked up from germline, CDR1 is MNHNY and CDR2 is SVGAGI (reference sequence). The length of the CDR3 is 11 residues.

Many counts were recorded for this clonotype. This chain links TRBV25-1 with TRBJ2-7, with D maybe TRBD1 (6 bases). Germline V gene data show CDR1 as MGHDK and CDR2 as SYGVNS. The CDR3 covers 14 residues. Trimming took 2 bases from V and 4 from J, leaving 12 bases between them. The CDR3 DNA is TGTGCCAGCAGTGAAGGGCAGGGGCCGTACGAGCAGTACTTC. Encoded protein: CASSEGQGPYEQYF.

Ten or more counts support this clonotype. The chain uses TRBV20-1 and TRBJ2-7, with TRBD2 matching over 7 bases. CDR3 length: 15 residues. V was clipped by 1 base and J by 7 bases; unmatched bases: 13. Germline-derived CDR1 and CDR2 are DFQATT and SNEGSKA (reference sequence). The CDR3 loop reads CSARGYMGGVNEQYV. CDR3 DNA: TGCAGTGCTAGAGGGTACATGGGAGGGGTGAATGAGCAGTACGTC.

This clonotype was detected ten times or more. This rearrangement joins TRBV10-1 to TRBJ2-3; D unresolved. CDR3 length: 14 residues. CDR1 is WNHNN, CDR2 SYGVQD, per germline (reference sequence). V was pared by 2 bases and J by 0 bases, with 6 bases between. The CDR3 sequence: CASSEGQSTDTQYF. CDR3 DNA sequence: TGCGCCAGCAGTGAGGGGCAGAGCACAGATACGCAGTATTTT.

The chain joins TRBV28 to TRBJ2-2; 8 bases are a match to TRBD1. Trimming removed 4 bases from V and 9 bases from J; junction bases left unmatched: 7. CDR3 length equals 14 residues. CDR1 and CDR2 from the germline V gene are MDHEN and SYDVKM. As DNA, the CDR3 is TGTGCCAGCAGTTCGGGACAGGTCGTCAGGGAGCTGTTTTTT. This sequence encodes CASSSGQVVRELFF. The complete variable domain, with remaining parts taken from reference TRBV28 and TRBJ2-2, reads DVKVTQSSRYLVKRTGEKVFLECVQDMDHENMFWYRQDPGLGLRLIYFSYDVKMKEKGDIPEGYSVSREKKERFSLILESASTNQTSMYLCASSSGQVVRELFFGEGSRLTVL.

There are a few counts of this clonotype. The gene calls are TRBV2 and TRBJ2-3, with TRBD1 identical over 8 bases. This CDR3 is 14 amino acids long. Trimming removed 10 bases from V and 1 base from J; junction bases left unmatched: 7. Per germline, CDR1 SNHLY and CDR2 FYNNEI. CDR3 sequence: CATKQGVGTDTQYF. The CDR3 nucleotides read TGTGCCACCAAACAGGGGGTTGGCACAGATACGCAGTATTTT.

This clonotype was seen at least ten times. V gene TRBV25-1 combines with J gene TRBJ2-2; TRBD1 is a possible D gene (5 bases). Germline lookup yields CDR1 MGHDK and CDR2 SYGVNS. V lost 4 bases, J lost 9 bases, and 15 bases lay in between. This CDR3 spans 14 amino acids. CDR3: CASSAQVLGWELFF. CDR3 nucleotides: TGTGCCAGCAGTGCACAGGTATTAGGCTGGGAGCTGTTTTTT.